This TCR beta chain was profiled in a study of blood T cell repertoires in COVID-19. Turning to the study itself: Some COVID-19 samples were acute and others convalescent; all came from the United States, Italy and Spain. PBMCs, B-cell-depleted T cells, or T cells provided the cDNA or gDNA that made up the material.

Methods used by the authors: Estimation of nucleated cell counts was performed using reference gene primer amplification. The repertoire was sequenced with immunoSEQ multiplex PCR; TCRdb's copy has only in-frame clones and lacks some. Clone size and V and J calls were adopted from that table, with D and trimming inferred from the DNA. Among tens of thousands of clones listed, 82% were seen once. Germline V gene data show CDR1 as MNHEY and CDR2 as SVGAGI. CDR3 length equals 16 residues. The ends were cut back, 3 bases at V and 2 bases at J, with 15 bases in the middle. Input material: peripheral blood. This clonotype was obtained from a man in his sixties with acute or convalescent COVID-19. This chain connects TRBV6-5 to TRBJ2-3; the D is unclear. The CDR3 loop reads CASSYRDTPYTDTQYF. DNA for the CDR3: TGTGCCAGCAGTTATCGCGACACCCCCTACACAGATACGCAGTATTTT.